This T cell receptor beta chain was identified during a study of T cells in Graves' hyperthyroidism and ophthalmopathy. This CDR3 region has 14 residues. CDR1 is SNHLY and CDR2 is FYNNEI in the germline V gene. The germline V and J ends were trimmed by 6 bases and 2 bases, with 13 bases remaining between them. As for this clonotype: Its antigen is not known.

Graves' hyperthyroidism qualified as stable when ophthalmopathy did not progress within 18 months. Study outcomes and limitations: Ophthalmopathy stood apart from stable hyperthyroidism in a 13 V-J model. Clonotypes that were expanded in thyroid above 0.001 mostly appeared in blood too. Ophthalmopathy was identified by the model a median about seven months ahead of onset.

Amplified TCR beta CDR3 regions derived from RNA transcripts. First-round RT-PCR of the TCR CDR3 relied on the HTBI primer set. TCRdb analysed the multiplex PCR reads with MiXCR anew, one entry per CDR3 protein. Among hundreds of thousands of distinct CDR3 sequences listed, under 60% were seen once. The sequenced sample was peripheral blood or thyroid tissue (not recorded which). This receptor was obtained from a young woman with Graves' hyperthyroidism. V gene TRBV2 combines with J gene TRBJ2-5; tentatively, D is TRBD2 (6 bases). The CDR3 nucleotides are TGTGCCAGCAGGCCGGGACTCAATCAAGAGACCCAGTACTTC. Translation gives CASRPGLNQETQYF. Full variable domain (outside the CDR3, taken from reference TRBV2 and TRBJ2-5): EPEVTQTPSHQVTQMGQEVILRCVPISNHLYFYWYRQILGQKVEFLVSFYNNEISEKSEIFDDQFSVERPDGSNFTLKIRSTKLEDSAMYFCASRPGLNQETQYFGPGTRLLVL.